The text below deals with one T cell receptor beta chain. What it binds is unknown. A much larger clone differs from this one at a single base, so this may be a read error. Combining a sample-barcoded 5' primer with a J-beta primer mix, a second PCR ran for roughly 7 to 12 cycles. TCRdb analysed the 5' RACE reads with MiXCR anew, one entry per CDR3 protein. Of around 850,000 distinct CDR3 sequences listed, roughly 35% are singletons. The sample originates from a study of blood T cells in healthy people across ages. The germline V and J ends were trimmed by 4 bases and 11 bases, with 20 bases remaining between them. In germline, CDR1 is SQVTM, CDR2 ANQGSEA. CDR3 size: 13 residues. Findings and caveats of the study: The authors considered diversity estimates from one million T cells to be underestimates. Roughly linear declines in TCR beta diversity per million T cells occurred with age.

The sample was blood. The chain recombines TRBV29-1 with TRBJ2-5; the D gene is possibly TRBD1 (5 bases). The receptor's source is a man aged 18 to 35 in good health. In DNA, the CDR3 is TGCAGCGTTGGAGACAGAGCAACACATGAGCAGTACTTC. This codes for CSVGDRATHEQYF.